This entry concerns a single TCR beta chain. This CDR3 is 14 amino acids long. CDR1 and CDR2 from the germline V gene are LGHNA and YSLEER. Trimming took off 0 bases at V and 4 bases at J, with 9 bases between the two ends. The data were obtained in a study of blood T cell repertoires in COVID-19. Whole-study context: The United States, Italy and Spain supplied acute and convalescent COVID-19 samples. PBMCs, B-cell-depleted T cells, or T cells were the source of the cDNA or gDNA that made up the material.

Patients from Seattle were sampled longitudinally, starting during active infection. How the authors handled the data: The authors estimated nucleated cell counts from reference gene primer amplification. Generated by immunoSEQ multiplex PCR, the TCRdb table keeps only in-frame clones and is missing some. V and J calls and clone size are as listed in that table; D and trimming were resolved from the DNA. The table shows approximately 70,000 clones, with 90% to 95% occurring only once. The clonotype originates from a man in his fifties with COVID-19, enrolled during active disease. This chain joins TRBV4-3 and TRBJ1-1; TRBD1 might be the D (5 bases). The sequenced sample consisted of peripheral blood. CDR3 loop: CASSQDGGITEAFF. The CDR3 coding sequence is TGCGCCAGCAGCCAAGATGGGGGGATCACTGAAGCTTTCTTT.